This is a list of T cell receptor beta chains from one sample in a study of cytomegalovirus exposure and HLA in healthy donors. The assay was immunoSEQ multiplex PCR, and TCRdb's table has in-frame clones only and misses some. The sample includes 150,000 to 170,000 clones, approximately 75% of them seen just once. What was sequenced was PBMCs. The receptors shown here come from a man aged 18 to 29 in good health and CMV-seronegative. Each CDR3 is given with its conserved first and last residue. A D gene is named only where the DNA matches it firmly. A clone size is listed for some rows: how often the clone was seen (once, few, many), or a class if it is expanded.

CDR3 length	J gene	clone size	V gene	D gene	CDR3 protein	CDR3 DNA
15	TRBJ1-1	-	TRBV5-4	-	CASSPGGRSNTEAFF	TGTGCCAGCAGCCCGGGGGGACGGTCGAACACTGAAGCTTTCTTT
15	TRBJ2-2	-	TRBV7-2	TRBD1	CASSPRQGDTGELFF	TGTGCCAGCAGCCCCCGACAGGGAGACACCGGGGAGCTGTTTTTT
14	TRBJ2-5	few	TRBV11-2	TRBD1	CASSYNRGRETQYF	TGTGCCAGCAGCTACAACAGGGGCCGAGAGACCCAGTACTTC
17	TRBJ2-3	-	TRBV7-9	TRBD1	CASSKGQGLTSTDTQYF	TGTGCCAGCAGCAAAGGACAGGGCCTTACTAGCACAGATACGCAGTATTTT
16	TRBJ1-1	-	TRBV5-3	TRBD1	CARSSGDRGLCPEAFF	TGTGCCAGAAGCTCCGGAGACAGGGGGCTCTGTCCTGAAGCTTTCTTT
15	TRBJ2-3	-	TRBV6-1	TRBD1	CASSLGQGRTDTQYF	TGTGCCAGCAGCTTGGGACAGGGTCGGACAGATACGCAGTATTTT
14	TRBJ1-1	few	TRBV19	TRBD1	CASSMAQGGTEAFF	TGTGCCAGTAGTATGGCTCAGGGGGGCACTGAAGCTTTCTTT
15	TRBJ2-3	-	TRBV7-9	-	CASSLGGGGTDTQYF	TGTGCCAGCAGCTTAGGAGGTGGAGGGACAGATACGCAGTATTTT
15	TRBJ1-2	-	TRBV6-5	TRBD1	CASSALGQGNYGYTF	TGTGCCAGCAGTGCCCTAGGACAGGGAAACTATGGCTACACCTTC
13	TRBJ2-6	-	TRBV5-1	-	CASGHSGANVLTF	TGCGCCAGCGGACACTCTGGGGCCAACGTCCTGACTTTC
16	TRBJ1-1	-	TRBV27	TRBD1	CASRGSGGRPNTEAFF	TGTGCCAGCAGGGGATCAGGGGGCAGACCGAACACTGAAGCTTTCTTT
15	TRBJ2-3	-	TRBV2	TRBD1	CAHPQGAISTDTQYF	TGTGCGCACCCGCAGGGGGCGATTTCCACAGATACGCAGTATTTT
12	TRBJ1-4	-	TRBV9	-	CASSGQGTKLFF	TGTGCCAGCAGCGGTCAGGGAACAAAACTGTTTTTT
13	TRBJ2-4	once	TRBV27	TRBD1	CASVGQPPNIQYF	TGTGCCAGCGTGGGACAGCCGCCCAACATTCAGTACTTC
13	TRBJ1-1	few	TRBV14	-	CASSSHPNTEAFF	TGTGCCAGCTCTAGCCACCCGAACACTGAAGCTTTCTTT
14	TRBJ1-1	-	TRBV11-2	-	CASSSWTAYTEAFF	TGTGCCAGCAGCTCGTGGACAGCGTACACTGAAGCTTTCTTT
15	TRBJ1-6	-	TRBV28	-	CASSGGASLDSPLHF	TGTGCCAGCAGCGGCGGCGCAAGCCTTGATTCACCCCTCCACTTT
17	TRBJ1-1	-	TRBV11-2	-	CASSLDPGYRAETEAFF	TGTGCCAGCAGCTTAGACCCCGGGTACAGGGCGGAAACTGAAGCTTTCTTT
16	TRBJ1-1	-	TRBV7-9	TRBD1	CASSPQAGTANTEAFF	TGTGCCAGCAGCCCACAAGCCGGGACAGCGAACACTGAAGCTTTCTTT
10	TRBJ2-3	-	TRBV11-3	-	CASSLARQYF	TGTGCCAGCAGCTTAGCCAGACAGTATTTT
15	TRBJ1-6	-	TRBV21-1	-	CASSSSGSRGAPLHF	TGTGCCAGCAGCTCGAGCGGGTCCAGAGGGGCACCCCTCCACTTT
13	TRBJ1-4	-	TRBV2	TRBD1	CASSRGQSEKLFF	TGTGCCAGCAGCAGGGGGCAGAGCGAAAAACTGTTTTTT
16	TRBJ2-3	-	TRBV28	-	CASSLPRGAHPDTQYF	TGTGCCAGCAGTTTGCCTCGGGGGGCGCATCCAGATACGCAGTATTTT
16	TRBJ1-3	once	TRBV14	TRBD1	CASSRSQGALGNTIYF	TGTGCCAGCAGCCGATCACAGGGGGCCCTCGGAAACACCATATATTTT
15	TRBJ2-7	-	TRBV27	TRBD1	CASSPRTGVLVEQYF	TGTGCCAGCAGTCCTCGGACAGGGGTATTGGTCGAGCAGTACTTC
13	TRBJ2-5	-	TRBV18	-	CASSPRGEETQYF	TGTGCCAGCTCACCACGGGGGGAAGAGACCCAGTACTTC
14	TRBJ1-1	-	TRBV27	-	CASSFHTGITEAFF	TGTGCCAGCAGTTTCCACACAGGGATCACTGAAGCTTTCTTT
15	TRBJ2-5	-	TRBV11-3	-	CASSLGGRVAETQYF	TGTGCCAGCAGCTTAGGGGGGCGGGTGGCGGAGACCCAGTACTTC
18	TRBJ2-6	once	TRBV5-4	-	CASSLVAGWSSGANVLTF	TGTGCCAGCAGCTTGGTGGCAGGGTGGAGCTCTGGGGCCAACGTCCTGACTTTC
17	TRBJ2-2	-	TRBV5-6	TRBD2	CASSRGLAESGGGELFF	TGTGCCAGCAGCCGCGGACTAGCGGAATCGGGGGGCGGGGAGCTGTTTTTT
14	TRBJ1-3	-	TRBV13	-	CASSFAGGGNTIYF	TGTGCCAGCAGTTTCGCGGGGGGGGGAAACACCATATATTTT
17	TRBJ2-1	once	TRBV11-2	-	CASSLGRGAGTYNEQFF	TGTGCCAGCAGCTTAGGTAGGGGTGCGGGGACCTACAATGAGCAGTTCTTC
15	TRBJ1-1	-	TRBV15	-	CATSATTGLNTEAFF	TGTGCCACCAGCGCGACGACAGGACTGAACACTGAAGCTTTCTTT